This T cell receptor beta chain is from a study of regulatory T cells in long-lasting Graves disease. Study-level findings and limits: Comparison showed that persistent patients shared more public clonotypes (about 2,600) than new patients (around 1,000).

Both iRepertoire HTBI primers and Arm-PCR of CDR3 regions were used to build the TCR beta libraries. TCRdb fed the multiplex PCR reads into MiXCR, producing one record per CDR3 protein. The sample lists roughly 530,000 distinct CDR3 sequences; around 16% were seen once. Germline values: CDR1 WSHSY, CDR2 SAAADI. CDR3 length equals 15 residues. V lost 8 bases and J lost 7; bases outside the gene matches: 12. This clonotype was detected only a few times. Its antigen remains unidentified. Time point here: newly diagnosed GD, antithyroid drugs for less than 3 months. Following extraction of RNA from PBMCs, that RNA was used to make the TCR library. The data also belong to a second study, concerning T cells in Graves' hyperthyroidism and ophthalmopathy.

The sample consisted of peripheral blood mononuclear cells (PBMCs), taken at new diagnosis, from a patient treated with antithyroid drugs. This receptor was taken from a woman aged 35-65 years with Graves disease. The rearrangement joins TRBV10-2 to TRBJ2-1; the match to TRBD2 covers 9 bases. In DNA form, the CDR3 reads TGCGCCAGCGCGGGGCGGGGGGGCTTGATGAATGAGCAGTTCTTC. Translated, it gives CASAGRGGLMNEQFF.